Here is one T cell receptor (beta chain) with its context. The V gene's germline CDR1 is SGHAT and CDR2 FQNNGV. The CDR3 is 18 amino acids. V was pared by 0 bases and J by 4 bases, with 11 bases of the junction left unmatched. The data were taken from a study of technical replicates of blood from a few donors. Method: immunoSEQ multiplex PCR; TCRdb's copy keeps in-frame clones and lacks some. The sample consists of 65,000 to 90,000 clones, about 91% of them appearing once. This chain links TRBV11-2 with TRBJ2-3, with 9 bases matching TRBD2. The receptor's source is a human donor in good health. The sequencing input was T cells isolated from PBMCs. CDR3 amino acids: CASSLDRASGTWADTQYF. Written as DNA, the CDR3 is TGTGCCAGCAGCTTAGATCGGGCTAGCGGGACCTGGGCAGATACGCAGTATTTT.